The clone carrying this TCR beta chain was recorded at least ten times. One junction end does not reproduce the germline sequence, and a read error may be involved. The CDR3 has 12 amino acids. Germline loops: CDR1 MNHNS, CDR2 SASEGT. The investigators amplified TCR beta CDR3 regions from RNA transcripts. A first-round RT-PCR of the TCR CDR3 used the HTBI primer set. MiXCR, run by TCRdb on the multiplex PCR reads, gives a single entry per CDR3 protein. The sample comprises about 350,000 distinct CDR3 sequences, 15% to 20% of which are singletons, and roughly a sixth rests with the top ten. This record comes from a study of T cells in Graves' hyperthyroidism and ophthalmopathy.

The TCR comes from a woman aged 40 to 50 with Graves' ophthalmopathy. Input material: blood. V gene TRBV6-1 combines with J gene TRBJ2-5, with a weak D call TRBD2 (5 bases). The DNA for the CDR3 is TGTGCCAGCGGTGAGGGAGTCGAGACCCAGTACTTC. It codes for CASGEGVETQYF.